This TCR beta chain appears in the sequencing data of a study of cytomegalovirus exposure and HLA in healthy donors. About the study: In an earlier analysis, around 100 million unique TCR beta sequences were found from approximately 190 million T cells.

Regarding this clone: The target antigen is unknown.

The study, taken as a whole, reports: Sequencing depth across donors, presence/absence analyses assumed, was roughly uniform.

Participants comprised healthy donors of bone marrow. This PCR relied on a set of 60 Vbeta primers and 13 Jbeta primers. Profiling relied on immunoSEQ multiplex PCR, and the TCRdb table lists in-frame clones only, not all of them. This table has 120,000 or so clones, 70% to 80% appearing once. This sequence was found in a woman between 40 and 55 years old in good health and CMV-seropositive. Sample: PBMCs.

The CDR3 spells CASSVEGARGEKLFF. The DNA of the CDR3 is TGTGCCAGCAGTGTTGAGGGGGCGAGGGGTGAAAAACTGTTTTTT. V gene TRBV2 combines with J gene TRBJ1-4, with 7 bases fitting TRBD1. The CDR3 extends over 15 amino acids. Trimming took 4 bases from V and 7 from J; bases not matched to a gene: 9. The germline V gene has CDR1 SNHLY and CDR2 FYNNEI.